This TCR beta chain was captured in a study of post-analysis software for immune sequencing data. Findings of the study overall: A few TRBV segments (TRBV5-6, TRBV5-1 and TRBV20-1 among them) occurred more frequently in patients than in controls. Those samples that were prepared in the same batch co-clustered strongly by F measure.

With regard to this clonotype: Its target is unknown.

CDR3 length: 15 residues. Looked up from germline, CDR1 is SEHNR and CDR2 is FQNEAQ (reference sequence). Trimming took 5 bases from V and 0 from J, leaving 14 bases between them. Presence of unique molecular identifiers characterized the TCR beta cDNA libraries. Using its own MiXCR run on the PCR reads, TCRdb lists one record per CDR3 protein. The repertoire consists of hundreds of thousands of distinct CDR3 sequences, with roughly 29% occurring once and the leading ten covering 0.55% to 0.65%. The chain recombines TRBV7-9 with TRBJ2-7, with D perhaps matching TRBD2 (6 bases). Sequenced sample: blood. The clonotype originates from a girl aged 10 to 17 with multiple sclerosis. This CDR3 is CASSIIPGVSYEQYF. Written as DNA, the CDR3 is TGTGCCAGCAGCATTATACCGGGAGTCTCCTACGAGCAGTACTTC.